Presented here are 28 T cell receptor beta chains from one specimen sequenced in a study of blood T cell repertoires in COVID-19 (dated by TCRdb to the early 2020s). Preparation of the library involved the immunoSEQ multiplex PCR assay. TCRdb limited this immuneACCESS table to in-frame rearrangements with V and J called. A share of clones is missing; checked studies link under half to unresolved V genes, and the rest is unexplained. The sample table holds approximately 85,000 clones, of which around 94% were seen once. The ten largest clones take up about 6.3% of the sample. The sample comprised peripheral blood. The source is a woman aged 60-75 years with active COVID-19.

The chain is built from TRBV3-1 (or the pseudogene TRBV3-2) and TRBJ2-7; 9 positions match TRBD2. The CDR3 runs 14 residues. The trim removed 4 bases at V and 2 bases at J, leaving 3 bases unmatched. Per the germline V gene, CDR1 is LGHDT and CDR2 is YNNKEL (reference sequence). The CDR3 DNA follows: TGTGCCAGCAGCCCCCGGACTAGCGCCTACGAGCAGTACTTC. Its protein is CASSPRTSAYEQYF.

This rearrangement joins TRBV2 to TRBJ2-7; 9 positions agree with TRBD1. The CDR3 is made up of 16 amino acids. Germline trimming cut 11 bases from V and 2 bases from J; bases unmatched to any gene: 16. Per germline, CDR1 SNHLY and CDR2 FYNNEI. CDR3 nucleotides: TGTGCCGGGGGACAGGGATCCTTAAGGAACGCCTACGAGCAGTACTTC. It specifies CAGGQGSLRNAYEQYF.

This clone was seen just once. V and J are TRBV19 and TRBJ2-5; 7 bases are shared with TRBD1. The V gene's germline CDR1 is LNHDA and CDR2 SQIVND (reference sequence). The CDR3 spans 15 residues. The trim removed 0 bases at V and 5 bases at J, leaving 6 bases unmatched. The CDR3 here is CASSIDLTGEETQYF. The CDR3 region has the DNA TGTGCCAGTAGTATAGATCTAACAGGGGAGGAGACCCAGTACTTC.

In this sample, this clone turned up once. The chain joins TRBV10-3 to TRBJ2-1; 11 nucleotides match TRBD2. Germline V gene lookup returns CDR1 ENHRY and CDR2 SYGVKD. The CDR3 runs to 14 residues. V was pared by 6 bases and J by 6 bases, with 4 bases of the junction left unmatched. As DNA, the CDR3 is TGTGCCATCAGACCGGGACTAGCGGTCAATGAGCAGTTCTTC. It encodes CAIRPGLAVNEQFF.

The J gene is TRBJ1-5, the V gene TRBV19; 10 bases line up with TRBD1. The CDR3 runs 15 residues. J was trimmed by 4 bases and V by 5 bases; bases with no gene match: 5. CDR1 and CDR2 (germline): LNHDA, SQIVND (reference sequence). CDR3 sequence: CASSGGQGGNQPQHF. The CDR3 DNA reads TGTGCCAGTAGTGGTGGACAGGGGGGGAATCAGCCCCAGCATTTT.

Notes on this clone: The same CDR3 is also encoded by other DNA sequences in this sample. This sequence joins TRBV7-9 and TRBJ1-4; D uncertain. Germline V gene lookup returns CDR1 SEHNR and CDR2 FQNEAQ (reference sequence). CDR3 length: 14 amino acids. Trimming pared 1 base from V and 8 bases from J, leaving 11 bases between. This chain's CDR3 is CASSLVGGNEKLFF. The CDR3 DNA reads TGTGCCAGCAGCTTAGTTGGAGGGAACGAAAAACTGTTTTTT.

CDR3 loop: CSAPSSGDTDTQYF. The CDR3 DNA reads as TGCAGCGCCCCCAGTTCAGGGGACACAGATACGCAGTATTTT. V is TRBV29-1 and J is TRBJ2-3; possibly TRBD1 for D (6 bases). Germline assignment: CDR1 SQVTM and CDR2 ANQGSEA. Trimming pared 7 bases from V and 2 bases from J, leaving 16 bases between. This CDR3 comprises 14 residues.

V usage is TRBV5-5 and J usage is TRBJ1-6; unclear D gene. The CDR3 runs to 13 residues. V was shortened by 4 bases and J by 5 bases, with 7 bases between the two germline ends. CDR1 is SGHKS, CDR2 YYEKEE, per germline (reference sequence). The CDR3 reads CASSRLNNSPLHF. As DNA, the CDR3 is TGTGCCAGCAGCCGACTAAATAATTCACCCCTCCACTTT.

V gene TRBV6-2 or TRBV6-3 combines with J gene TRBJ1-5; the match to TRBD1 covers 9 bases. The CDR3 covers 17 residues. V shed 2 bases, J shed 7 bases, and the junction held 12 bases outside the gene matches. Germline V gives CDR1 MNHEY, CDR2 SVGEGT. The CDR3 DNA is TGTGCCAGCAGTTACCCGGGACAGGGAGTAAGAGGGCAGCCCCAGCATTTT. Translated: CASSYPGQGVRGQPQHF.

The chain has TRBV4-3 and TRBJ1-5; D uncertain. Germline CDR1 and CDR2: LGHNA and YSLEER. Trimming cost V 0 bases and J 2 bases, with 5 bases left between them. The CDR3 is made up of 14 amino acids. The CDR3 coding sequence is TGCGCCAGCAGCCAAGACGTAGGCAATCAGCCCCAGCATTTT. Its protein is CASSQDVGNQPQHF.

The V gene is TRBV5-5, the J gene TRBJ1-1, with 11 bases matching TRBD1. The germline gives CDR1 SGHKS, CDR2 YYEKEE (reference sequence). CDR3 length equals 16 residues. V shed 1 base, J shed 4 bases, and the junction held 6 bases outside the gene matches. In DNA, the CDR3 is TGTGCCAGCAGCTTGAGCGGACAGGGGGCGGGCACTGAAGCTTTCTTT. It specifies CASSLSGQGAGTEAFF.

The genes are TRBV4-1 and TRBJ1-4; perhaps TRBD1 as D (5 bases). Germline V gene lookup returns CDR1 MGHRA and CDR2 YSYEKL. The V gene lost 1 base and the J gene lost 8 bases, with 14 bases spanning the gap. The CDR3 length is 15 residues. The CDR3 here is CASSQAPSQGEKLFF. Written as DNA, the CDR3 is TGCGCCAGCAGCCAAGCACCCAGCCAGGGCGAAAAACTGTTTTTT.

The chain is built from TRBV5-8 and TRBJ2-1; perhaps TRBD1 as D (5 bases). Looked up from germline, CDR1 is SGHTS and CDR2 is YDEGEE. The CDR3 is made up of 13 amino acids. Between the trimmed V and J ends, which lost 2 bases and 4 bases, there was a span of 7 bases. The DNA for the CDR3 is TGTGCCAGCAGCTTAGACAGATACAATGAGCAGTTCTTC. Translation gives CASSLDRYNEQFF.

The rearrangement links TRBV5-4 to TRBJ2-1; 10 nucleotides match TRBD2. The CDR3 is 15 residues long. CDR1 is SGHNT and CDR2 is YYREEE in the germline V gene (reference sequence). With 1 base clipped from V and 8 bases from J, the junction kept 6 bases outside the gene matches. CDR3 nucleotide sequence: TGTGCCAGCAGCTTGTCGACTAGCGGGTTCTATGAGCAGTTCTTC. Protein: CASSLSTSGFYEQFF. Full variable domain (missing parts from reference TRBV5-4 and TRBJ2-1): ETGVTQSPTHLIKTRGQQVTLRCSSQSGHNTVSWYQQALGQGPQFIFQYYREEENGRGNFPPRFSGLQFPNYSSELNVNALELDDSALYLCASSLSTSGFYEQFFGPGTRLTVL.

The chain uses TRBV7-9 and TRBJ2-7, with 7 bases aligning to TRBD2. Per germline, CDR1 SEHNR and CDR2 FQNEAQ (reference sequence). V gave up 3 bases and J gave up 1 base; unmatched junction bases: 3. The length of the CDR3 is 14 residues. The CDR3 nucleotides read TGTGCCAGCAGCTTGCAAGCGGGGTCCTACGAGCAGTACTTC. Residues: CASSLQAGSYEQYF.

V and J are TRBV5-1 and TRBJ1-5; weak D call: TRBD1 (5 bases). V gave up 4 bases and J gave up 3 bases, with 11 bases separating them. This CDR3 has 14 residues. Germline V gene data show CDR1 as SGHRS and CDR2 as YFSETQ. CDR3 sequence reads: CASSLDSSNQPQHF. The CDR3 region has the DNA TGCGCCAGCAGCCTAGACAGCTCCAATCAGCCCCAGCATTTT.

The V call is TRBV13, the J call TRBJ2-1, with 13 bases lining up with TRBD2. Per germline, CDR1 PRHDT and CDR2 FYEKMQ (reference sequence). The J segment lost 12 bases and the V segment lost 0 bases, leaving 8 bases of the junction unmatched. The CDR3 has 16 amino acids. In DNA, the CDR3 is TGTGCCAGCAGCTTAGGGGGGACTAGCGGGGCGAACGGGCAGTTCTTC. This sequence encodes CASSLGGTSGANGQFF.

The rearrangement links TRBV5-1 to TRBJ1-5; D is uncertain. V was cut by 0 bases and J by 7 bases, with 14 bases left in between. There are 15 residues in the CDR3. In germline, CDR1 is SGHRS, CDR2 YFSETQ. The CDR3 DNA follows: TGCGCCAGCAGCTTGGGGGCGGGGAAGGAACAGCCCCAGCATTTT. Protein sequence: CASSLGAGKEQPQHF.

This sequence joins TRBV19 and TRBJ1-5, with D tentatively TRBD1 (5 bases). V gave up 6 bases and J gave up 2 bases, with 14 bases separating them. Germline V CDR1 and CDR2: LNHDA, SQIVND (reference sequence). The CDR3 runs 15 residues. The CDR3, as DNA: TGTGCCAGTAGAGTCGGAGGGGCGGGCAATCAGCCCCAGCATTTT. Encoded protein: CASRVGGAGNQPQHF.

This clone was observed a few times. CDR3 amino acids: CASSAGTGGWNEQFF. The CDR3 nucleotides read TGTGCCAGCAGCGCCGGGACAGGGGGCTGGAATGAGCAGTTCTTC. The V call is TRBV14, the J call TRBJ2-1, with 12 bases fitting TRBD1. Germline V gives CDR1 SGHDN, CDR2 FVKESK. The CDR3 consists of 15 residues. The ends lost 5 bases at V and 7 bases at J; junction bases unmatched: 6.

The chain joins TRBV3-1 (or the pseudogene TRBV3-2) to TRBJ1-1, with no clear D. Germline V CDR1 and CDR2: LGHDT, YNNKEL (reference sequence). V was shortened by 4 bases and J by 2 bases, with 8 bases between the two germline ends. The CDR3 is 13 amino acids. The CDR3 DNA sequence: TGTGCCAGCAGCCTGACAAGTAACACTGAAGCTTTCTTT. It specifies CASSLTSNTEAFF.

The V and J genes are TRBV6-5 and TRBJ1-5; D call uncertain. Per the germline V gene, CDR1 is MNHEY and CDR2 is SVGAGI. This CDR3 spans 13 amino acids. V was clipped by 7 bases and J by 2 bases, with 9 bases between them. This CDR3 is CASIARGNQPQHF. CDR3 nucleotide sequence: TGTGCCAGCATCGCCCGGGGCAATCAGCCCCAGCATTTT.

The chain's CDR3 is CASSSSGVETQYF. The CDR3 coding sequence is TGTGCCAGCAGTTCATCGGGAGTTGAGACCCAGTACTTC. The chain employs TRBV2 and TRBJ2-5; TRBD2 is a possible D gene (6 bases). The CDR3 sequence is 13 residues long. Germline lookup yields CDR1 SNHLY and CDR2 FYNNEI. The germline V and J ends were trimmed by 5 bases and 5 bases, with 12 bases remaining between them.

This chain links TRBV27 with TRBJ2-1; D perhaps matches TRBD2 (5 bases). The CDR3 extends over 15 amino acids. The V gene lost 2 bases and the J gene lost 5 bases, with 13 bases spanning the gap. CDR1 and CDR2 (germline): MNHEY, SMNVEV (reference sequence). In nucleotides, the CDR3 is TGTGCCAGCAGTTTAAGGTCGGGGTCTAACAATGAGCAGTTCTTC. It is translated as CASSLRSGSNNEQFF.

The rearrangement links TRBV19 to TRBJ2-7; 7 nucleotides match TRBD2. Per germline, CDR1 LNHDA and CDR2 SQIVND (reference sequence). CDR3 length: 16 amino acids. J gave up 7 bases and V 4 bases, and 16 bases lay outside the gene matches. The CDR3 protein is CASSTPGGRPHREQYF. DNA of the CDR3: TGTGCCAGTAGTACCCCGGGCGGGAGACCGCATAGAGAGCAGTACTTC.

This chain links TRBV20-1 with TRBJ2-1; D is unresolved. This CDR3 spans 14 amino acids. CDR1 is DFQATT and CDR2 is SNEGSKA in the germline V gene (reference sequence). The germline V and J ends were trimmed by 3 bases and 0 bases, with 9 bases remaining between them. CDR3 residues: CSASEPSSYNEQFF. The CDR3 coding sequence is TGCAGTGCTAGTGAGCCGAGCTCCTACAATGAGCAGTTCTTC.

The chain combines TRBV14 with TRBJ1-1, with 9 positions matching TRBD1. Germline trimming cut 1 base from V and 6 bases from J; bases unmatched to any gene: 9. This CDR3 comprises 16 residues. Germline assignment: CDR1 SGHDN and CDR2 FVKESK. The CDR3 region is CASSQVGQGRYAEAFF. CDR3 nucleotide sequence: TGTGCCAGCAGCCAAGTGGGACAGGGAAGATACGCTGAAGCTTTCTTT.

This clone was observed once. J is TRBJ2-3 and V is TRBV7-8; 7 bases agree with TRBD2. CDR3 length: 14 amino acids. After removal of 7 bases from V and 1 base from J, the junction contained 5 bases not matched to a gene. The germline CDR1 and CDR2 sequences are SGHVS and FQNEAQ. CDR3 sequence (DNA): TGTGCCAGCACCCGACGGGGGGGCACAGATACGCAGTATTTT. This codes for CASTRRGGTDTQYF.